This TCR beta chain was identified during a study of T cell responses to AZD1222 COVID-19 vaccine. Study conclusions and caveats: The study sampled repertoires only after the peak T cell response. Reportedly, nearly half the spike-specific TCRs target unmutated variant regions. The donors showed a predominance of white British ancestry and of females, with possible underestimation of clonal diversity. The number of AZD1222 recipients seropositive at baseline was only five or six.

Concerning this clone itself: Antigen specificity is unknown.

TCRdb's table, derived via immunoSEQ multiplex PCR, lists solely in-frame clones and lacks some. The sample carries roughly 180,000 clones, around 87% recorded once. Unmatched junction bases numbered 8, after V lost 1 base and J lost 10 bases. The CDR3 totals 14 residues. Germline V gene data show CDR1 as MGHRA and CDR2 as YSYEKL. The chain couples TRBV4-1 to TRBJ2-7; 9 positions agree with TRBD2. The receptor's source is an adult in good health. Sample: peripheral blood, taken on day 0 of MenACWY control vaccination. The DNA of the CDR3 is TGCGCCAGCAGCCAAGGGACTAGCGCCAAAGCCCAGTACTTC. Its translation: CASSQGTSAKAQYF.